Below are 21 T cell receptor beta chains sequenced from a single sample in a study of naive and memory T cell subsets. Study-level results: Naive repertoires, especially CD8, held a few larger clonotypes, possibly memory cells re-expressing CD45RA.

Their specific antigens are unknown. An equimolar mix of two oligonucleotides served as the beta constant-region primer for TRBC1 and TRBC2. Nested alpha and beta constant-region primers with the SP2 primer drove four PCR rounds on ligated cDNA. TCRdb processed the UMI-ligation and nested PCR reads anew with MiXCR; each CDR3 protein has one entry. The sample carries fewer than 150,000 distinct CDR3 sequences, 15% to 25% recorded once. The source material was naive CD8+ T cells from blood. The source of these receptors is a human donor in good health.

The rearrangement uses TRBV28 and TRBJ2-1, with 7 positions matching TRBD2. CDR1 MDHEN and CDR2 SYDVKM come from the germline V gene. V lost 10 bases to trimming and J lost 7 bases; unmatched junction nucleotides: 13. The CDR3 length is 14 residues. The CDR3 sequence: CAISRRLGGNEQFF. The CDR3 DNA sequence: TGTGCCATTTCACGCCGACTGGGGGGGAATGAGCAGTTCTTC.

This clonotype appeared many times. The chain combines TRBV7-8 with TRBJ2-4, with 14 nucleotides matching TRBD2. In germline, CDR1 is SGHVS, CDR2 FQNEAQ. The V and J ends lost 3 bases and 2 bases, in that order; junction bases with no gene match: 9. The CDR3 loop spans 19 amino acids. The CDR3 reads CASSFPGLAGDGTKNIQYF. The CDR3 DNA reads TGTGCCAGCAGCTTTCCGGGACTAGCGGGAGACGGGACCAAAAACATTCAGTACTTC.

The chain employs TRBV7-6 and TRBJ2-7; D possibly matches TRBD1 or TRBD2 (5 bases each). Trimming cost V 5 bases and J 2 bases, with 13 bases left between them. CDR1 and CDR2 (germline): SGHVS, FNYEAQ. The CDR3 is made up of 14 amino acids. The CDR3, as DNA: TGTGCCAGCAGCCCTGGGACGGCGGCCTACGAGCAGTACTTC. It specifies CASSPGTAAYEQYF.

There are a few counts of this clonotype. The V and J genes are TRBV27 and TRBJ2-2; D unclear. The V gene's germline CDR1 is MNHEY and CDR2 SMNVEV (reference sequence). There are 14 residues in the CDR3. V dropped 5 bases and J dropped 0 bases, with 7 bases sitting between them. The chain's CDR3 is CASSNSANTGELFF. CDR3 nucleotides: TGTGCCAGCAGTAACAGCGCGAACACCGGGGAGCTGTTTTTT.

The chain couples TRBV9 to TRBJ1-1; D perhaps matches TRBD1 (5 bases). The CDR3 is made up of 14 amino acids. The V and J ends lost 2 bases and 0 bases respectively, with 8 bases between them. The germline gives CDR1 SGDLS, CDR2 YYNGEE. CDR3: CASSVQTVNTEAFF. CDR3 DNA: TGTGCCAGCAGCGTTCAGACAGTGAACACTGAAGCTTTCTTT.

This chain joins TRBV29-1 and TRBJ2-1; D possibly corresponds to TRBD2 (6 bases). V was clipped by 4 bases and J by 4 bases, with 11 bases between them. Germline V lookup: CDR1 SQVTM, CDR2 ANQGSEA. The CDR3 loop spans 13 amino acids. The DNA of the CDR3 is TGCAGCGTTGGGCGGGAAACTTACAATGAGCAGTTCTTC. Translation: CSVGRETYNEQFF.

In its sample, this clonotype was seen a few times. The chain uses TRBV29-1 and TRBJ2-7, with 7 nucleotides matching TRBD1. Trimming cost V 5 bases and J 3 bases; bases outside gene matches: 1. The CDR3 length is 11 residues. Germline V CDR1 and CDR2: SQVTM, ANQGSEA. The CDR3 coding sequence is TGCAGCGTTTGGGACAGCTACGAGCAGTACTTC. It specifies CSVWDSYEQYF.

The table lists this clonotype with a few counts. The rearrangement joins TRBV29-1 to TRBJ2-3, with 14 bases matching TRBD2. J gave up 0 bases and V 8 bases, and 22 bases lay outside the gene matches. The germline gives CDR1 SQVTM, CDR2 ANQGSEA. CDR3 size: 21 residues. As DNA, the CDR3 is TGCAGCCCTGTTCTCATCGGGACTAGCGGGAGAGAGGGCCCTAGCACAGATACGCAGTATTTT. Encoded protein: CSPVLIGTSGREGPSTDTQYF.

There are a few counts of this clonotype. This chain connects TRBV5-1 to TRBJ2-7, with 12 bases matching TRBD1. V gave up 4 bases and J gave up 5 bases; unmatched junction bases: 7. The CDR3 sequence is 15 residues long. Per the germline V gene, CDR1 is SGHRS and CDR2 is YFSETQ. The CDR3 reads CASSPGTGGFDEQYF. The CDR3 nucleotides are TGCGCCAGCAGCCCAGGGACAGGGGGCTTCGACGAGCAGTACTTC.

The chain has TRBV27 and TRBJ2-1; TRBD2 matches at 11 bases. V lost 10 bases and J lost 4; bases outside the gene matches: 6. The CDR3 totals 14 residues. Germline values: CDR1 MNHEY, CDR2 SMNVEV (reference sequence). The CDR3 DNA follows: TGTGCCACCACTAGCGGGGGACCTTACAATGAGCAGTTCTTC. Its translation is CATTSGGPYNEQFF.

This clonotype showed up just a few times. This sequence joins TRBV28 and TRBJ1-1; D is ambiguous. Trimming removed 3 bases from V and 3 bases from J, with 20 bases in between. Germline loops: CDR1 MDHEN, CDR2 SYDVKM. The CDR3 runs 17 residues. The CDR3 bases are TGTGCCAGCAGTTTCCCCCGGTGGCGAGGCCCCGACACTGAAGCTTTCTTT. Translated: CASSFPRWRGPDTEAFF.

This rearrangement joins TRBV29-1 to TRBJ2-3, with 7 bases aligning to TRBD2. V was clipped by 4 bases and J by 0 bases; unmatched bases: 4. CDR1 and CDR2 (germline): SQVTM, ANQGSEA. This CDR3 is 14 amino acids long. The chain's CDR3 is CSVVPSGSTDTQYF. The CDR3 DNA reads as TGCAGCGTTGTCCCTAGCGGAAGCACAGATACGCAGTATTTT.

This chain uses TRBV5-1 with TRBJ2-5; D is possibly TRBD1 (6 bases). This CDR3 spans 17 amino acids. V dropped 4 bases and J dropped 4 bases, with 23 bases sitting between them. Germline loops: CDR1 SGHRS, CDR2 YFSETQ. CDR3 coding DNA: TGCGCCAGCAGCCCATTTCCAGGGGCTGATTATATAGAGACCCAGTACTTC. Protein sequence: CASSPFPGADYIETQYF. The whole variable domain, filled in from reference TRBV5-1 and TRBJ2-5, reads KAGVTQTPRYLIKTRGQQVTLSCSPISGHRSVSWYQQTPGQGLQFLFEYFSETQRNKGNFPGRFSGRQFSNSRSEMNVSTLELGDSALYLCASSPFPGADYIETQYFGPGTRLLVL.

This clonotype has more than one count but fewer than ten. This chain connects TRBV10-3 to TRBJ1-5, with D maybe TRBD1 (6 bases). Trimming left V 6 bases short and J 4 bases short, with 10 bases between. CDR1 and CDR2 (germline): ENHRY, SYGVKD. The CDR3 spans 13 residues. CDR3: CAISGQINQPQHF. The CDR3 region has the DNA TGTGCCATCAGCGGACAGATTAATCAGCCCCAGCATTTT.

The chain employs TRBV27 and TRBJ2-1, with 7 bases identical to TRBD2. CDR1 is MNHEY and CDR2 is SMNVEV in the germline V gene (reference sequence). The CDR3 runs 16 residues. Trimming took 0 bases from V and 8 from J; bases not matched to a gene: 10. As DNA, the CDR3 is TGTGCCAGCAGTTTATCGCGGCTAGCGGTTGTGGATGAGCAGTTCTTC. It codes for CASSLSRLAVVDEQFF.

J is TRBJ2-1 and V is TRBV12-3 or TRBV12-4; D not certain. This CDR3 spans 15 amino acids. V lost 1 base and J lost 8, with 15 bases in between. The CDR3 loop is CASSLEIVASHEQFF. The CDR3 region has the DNA TGTGCCAGCAGTTTAGAGATAGTGGCGAGCCATGAGCAGTTCTTC.

This clonotype was detected only a few times. The genes are TRBV6-5 and TRBJ2-2; 8 bases map to TRBD1. The CDR3 is 13 amino acids. Germline V gene data show CDR1 as MNHEY and CDR2 as SVGAGI. J was trimmed by 7 bases and V by 8 bases; bases with no gene match: 6. CDR3 in DNA: TGTGCCAGCGGAGACAGGGGTAGCGGGGAGCTGTTTTTT. Its protein product is CASGDRGSGELFF.

This sequence joins TRBV28 and TRBJ2-7; the match to TRBD2 covers 11 bases. The CDR3 runs 15 residues. The germline V gene has CDR1 MDHEN and CDR2 SYDVKM. V shed 8 bases, J shed 0 bases, and the junction held 6 bases outside the gene matches. The DNA for the CDR3 is TGTGCCAGCGGCGCCGGGACTAGCGGCTCCTACGAGCAGTACTTC. This translates into CASGAGTSGSYEQYF. Full variable domain (outside the CDR3, taken from reference TRBV28 and TRBJ2-7): DVKVTQSSRYLVKRTGEKVFLECVQDMDHENMFWYRQDPGLGLRLIYFSYDVKMKEKGDIPEGYSVSREKKERFSLILESASTNQTSMYLCASGAGTSGSYEQYFGPGTRLTVT.

The rearrangement links TRBV20-1 to TRBJ2-7, with D perhaps TRBD1 (6 bases). Germline CDR1 DFQATT, CDR2 SNEGSKA (reference sequence). V shed 5 bases and J shed 0 bases, with 17 bases lying between them. There are 15 residues in the CDR3. The CDR3 coding sequence is TGCAGTGCTCAGACTCGGGGCAGGGGCTCCTACGAGCAGTACTTC. Its protein is CSAQTRGRGSYEQYF.

This clonotype has just a few counts. The chain links TRBV28 to TRBJ2-2; a possible D gene is TRBD2 (6 bases). The germline V gene has CDR1 MDHEN and CDR2 SYDVKM. The CDR3 length is 20 residues. V was clipped by 2 bases and J by 0 bases, with 22 bases between them. The CDR3 sequence: CASSLVLRDEQRPNTGELFF. The CDR3 DNA is TGTGCCAGCAGTTTAGTTTTGCGGGACGAACAGCGCCCGAACACCGGGGAGCTGTTTTTT.

The V call is TRBV2, the J call TRBJ2-2; 8 bases fit TRBD1. CDR3 size: 16 residues. Trimming took 1 base from V and 5 from J; bases not matched to a gene: 6. The V gene's germline CDR1 is SNHLY and CDR2 FYNNEI. The CDR3 sequence: CASSEVGQVVTGELFF. The CDR3, as DNA: TGTGCCAGCAGTGAAGTGGGACAGGTAGTTACCGGGGAGCTGTTTTTT. Full variable domain (remainder filled in from reference TRBV2 and TRBJ2-2): EPEVTQTPSHQVTQMGQEVILRCVPISNHLYFYWYRQILGQKVEFLVSFYNNEISEKSEIFDDQFSVERPDGSNFTLKIRSTKLEDSAMYFCASSEVGQVVTGELFFGEGSRLTVL.